This TCR beta chain originates from a study of T cell changes during pregnancy in multiple sclerosis. The CDR3 is made up of 16 amino acids. The V and J ends lost 2 bases and 1 base respectively, with 12 bases between them. Germline lookup yields CDR1 MNHNS and CDR2 SASEGT. Generated by immunoSEQ multiplex PCR, the TCRdb table keeps only in-frame clones and is missing some. The sample contains roughly 38,000 clones, 91% of which appear only once. The V and J genes are TRBV6-1 and TRBJ1-5; D is unresolved. This clonotype was obtained from a female donor in good health, enrolled as a control in a pregnancy study. This material consisted of CD4+ T cells from peripheral blood mononuclear cells, taken in the second trimester of pregnancy. As DNA, the CDR3 is TGTGCCAGCAGTGAATTCCGGGGAGGGAGCAATCAGCCCCAGCATTTT. It translates to CASSEFRGGSNQPQHF.